The 9 T cell receptor beta chains given below trace back to one sample, sequenced in a study of shared clonotypes between healthy human individuals. This table comes from immunoSEQ multiplex PCR, and its TCRdb copy is limited to in-frame clones, with some not included. The sample holds about 470,000 clones; roughly 77% are singletons and the top ten take roughly 13%. Sequencing used PBMCs. The receptor set was obtained from a woman in her 40s in good health. Some clones in this sample may be carry-over from other donors' samples.

This clone appeared a few times. CDR3: CASSLGPGGPKYNEQFF. Here the CDR3 DNA reads TGTGCCAGCAGCTTAGGACCAGGGGGGCCCAAATACAATGAGCAGTTCTTC. The chain employs TRBV7-9 and TRBJ2-1; D perhaps matches TRBD1 (7 bases). Per germline, CDR1 SEHNR and CDR2 FQNEAQ (reference sequence). This CDR3 spans 17 amino acids. V gave up 1 base and J gave up 4 bases, with 17 bases separating them.

The genes are TRBV29-1 and TRBJ2-1, with D tentatively TRBD2 (6 bases). Trimming removed 3 bases from V and 5 bases from J, with 17 bases in between. The CDR3 has 15 amino acids. Per the germline V gene, CDR1 is SQVTM and CDR2 is ANQGSEA. The CDR3 spells CSVDEAGTANNEQFF. The DNA for the CDR3 is TGCAGCGTTGATGAGGCGGGAACAGCGAACAATGAGCAGTTCTTC.

This rearrangement joins TRBV4-1 to TRBJ2-1, with 8 bases identical to TRBD2. J gave up 8 bases and V 8 bases, and 14 bases lay outside the gene matches. The CDR3 sequence is 15 residues long. Per the germline V gene, CDR1 is MGHRA and CDR2 is YSYEKL. CDR3 loop: CASGRRSGRFDEQFF. CDR3 nucleotide sequence: TGCGCCAGCGGTCGTCGGAGCGGGAGATTCGATGAGCAGTTCTTC.

This clone was detected only a few times. V gene TRBV29-1 combines with J gene TRBJ1-2; D remains ambiguous. Germline loops: CDR1 SQVTM, CDR2 ANQGSEA. The V end was cut by 1 base, the J end by 5 bases, with 8 bases between. This CDR3 is built from 12 residues. For the CDR3, the DNA is TGCAGCGTTGAAGGTCTAGGATATGGCTACACCTTC. This codes for CSVEGLGYGYTF.

This sequence joins TRBV11-3 and TRBJ2-2, with D possibly TRBD2 on 5 matching bases. The CDR3 loop spans 15 amino acids. Trimming removed 1 base at V and 5 bases at J, with 11 bases between. Germline CDR1 and CDR2: SGHNT and YENEEA. CDR3 sequence reads: CASSLGVEGTGELFF. The CDR3, as DNA: TGTGCCAGCAGCTTAGGAGTTGAGGGAACCGGGGAGCTGTTTTTT.

V and J are TRBV9 and TRBJ2-2; a weak D match, TRBD1 (5 bases). The germline CDR1 and CDR2 sequences are SGDLS and YYNGEE. The CDR3 loop spans 14 amino acids. Trimming stripped 0 bases from V and 7 bases from J, with 10 bases between. CDR3 sequence reads: CASSVAAGNGELFF. CDR3 DNA sequence: TGTGCCAGCAGCGTAGCTGCAGGGAACGGGGAGCTGTTTTTT.

The rearrangement links TRBV19 to TRBJ1-5, with D unclear. The CDR3 length is 15 residues. Trimming removed 4 bases at V and 0 bases at J, with 10 bases between. The germline gives CDR1 LNHDA, CDR2 SQIVND (reference sequence). Here the CDR3 reads CASSNRPLSNQPQHF. As DNA, the CDR3 is TGTGCCAGTAGTAACAGACCCCTTAGCAATCAGCCCCAGCATTTT.

The genes are TRBV6-5 and TRBJ1-3; D gene unclear. CDR1 is MNHEY, CDR2 SVGAGI, per germline. The V and J ends lost 3 bases and 3 bases respectively, with 15 bases between them. The CDR3 totals 16 residues. This CDR3 reads CASSYSAPGVGNTIYF. CDR3 coding DNA: TGTGCCAGCAGTTATTCGGCCCCGGGCGTTGGAAACACCATATATTTT.

V gene TRBV7-3 combines with J gene TRBJ2-7, with TRBD1 identical over 8 bases. Trimming at V came to 6 bases and at J to 7 bases, leaving 8 bases not matched to a gene. The CDR3 sequence is 13 residues long. CDR1 is SGHTA and CDR2 is FQGTGA in the germline V gene. In DNA form, the CDR3 reads TGTGCCAGCAGTCCCGGACAGGGCAGTGAGCAGTACTTC. It codes for CASSPGQGSEQYF.